This record covers a single T cell receptor (beta chain). Clones were read by immunoSEQ multiplex PCR, and TCRdb kept only the in-frame ones, dropping some. The sample includes tens of thousands of clones, about 96% of them seen just once. V lost 0 bases and J lost 10, with 16 bases in between. This CDR3 region has 15 residues. Germline CDR1 and CDR2: LNHNV and YYDKDF (reference sequence). This specimen comes from a study of technical replicates of blood from four donors. This sequence joins TRBV15 and TRBJ1-3; a possible D gene is TRBD1 (5 bases). The receptor was derived from a human donor in good health. Sequencing was performed on T cells isolated from PBMCs. The chain's CDR3 is CATSRDRGFGGTIYF. CDR3 nucleotides: TGTGCCACCAGCAGAGATCGCGGGTTCGGGGGGACCATATATTTT.